Each of the 13 T cell receptor beta chains below was sequenced from the same sample in a study of tumor-infiltrating lymphocytes in primary liver carcinoma. A primer in the constant region served to generate TCR beta cDNA from 500 ng of total RNA. Three nested multiplex PCR rounds, a slightly modified ARM-PCR method, built the TCR beta libraries. Running around 9 cycles apiece, the first two PCR rounds relied on TRBV1-TRBV30 forward primers together with a C-beta reverse primer. TCRdb analysed the multiplex PCR reads with MiXCR anew, one entry per CDR3 protein. The repertoire includes 150,000 to 200,000 distinct CDR3 sequences, roughly three fifths of them detected once, and under 75% sits in the top ten. The source of the blood RNA was unsorted whole blood, and germline DNA was extracted as well. Sequencing was done on a sample of peripheral blood. The receptors were gathered from a middle-aged man with primary liver carcinoma and hepatitis B virus infection.

The chain employs TRBV10-1 and TRBJ2-4; D is uncertain. This CDR3 has 14 amino acids. V was cut by 1 base and J by 9 bases, with 13 bases left in between. CDR1 and CDR2 (germline): WNHNN, SYGVQD (reference sequence). The CDR3 coding sequence is TGCGCCAGCAGTGAGTGGTCCCGGCCGTCCATTCAGTACTTC. This translates into CASSEWSRPSIQYF.

This chain connects TRBV12-3 or TRBV12-4 to TRBJ1-6, with a possible D match to TRBD1 (5 bases). The CDR3 has 15 residues. V lost 1 base and J 10 bases, leaving 14 bases between the germline ends. CDR3 sequence reads: CASSLGPGWGSPLHF. The CDR3 DNA reads as TGTGCCAGCAGTTTAGGCCCAGGGTGGGGATCACCCCTCCACTTT.

The rearrangement joins TRBV12-3 or TRBV12-4 to TRBJ2-5, with no clear D. CDR3 length: 12 amino acids. V was clipped by 3 bases and J by 5 bases, with 7 bases between them. The chain's CDR3 is CASSFMDETQYF. CDR3 DNA sequence: TGTGCCAGCAGTTTTATGGACGAGACCCAGTACTTC.

The V call is TRBV5-4, the J call TRBJ1-5; possibly TRBD1 for D (6 bases). The V gene's germline CDR1 is SGHNT and CDR2 YYREEE (reference sequence). The ends were cut back, 0 bases at V and 6 bases at J, with 10 bases in the middle. The CDR3 consists of 14 residues. The CDR3: CASSLEGGGQPQHF. The DNA of the CDR3 is TGTGCCAGCAGCTTGGAGGGGGGCGGTCAGCCCCAGCATTTT. The entire variable domain, with the rest obtained from reference TRBV5-4 and TRBJ1-5, is as follows: ETGVTQSPTHLIKTRGQQVTLRCSSQSGHNTVSWYQQALGQGPQFIFQYYREEENGRGNFPPRFSGLQFPNYSSELNVNALELDDSALYLCASSLEGGGQPQHFGDGTRLSIL.

The J gene is TRBJ2-1, the V gene TRBV10-3, with D unclear. Germline V gene data show CDR1 as ENHRY and CDR2 as SYGVKD. Trimming cost V 11 bases and J 5 bases, with 13 bases left between them. This CDR3 is built from 12 residues. The CDR3 DNA reads as TGTGCCGTCCATGGGCCCAACAATGAGCAGTTCTTC. Protein sequence: CAVHGPNNEQFF.

The genes are TRBV21-1 and TRBJ2-1; the table gives TRBD2 as D, unverified against the DNA. TRBV21-1 represents a pseudogene. This CDR3 region has 13 residues. The CDR3 spells CASSKARAGGKFF. In DNA, the CDR3 is TGTGCCAGCAGCAAAGCGCGTGCGGGAGGCAAGTTCTTC.

This clonotype was picked up many times. This rearrangement joins TRBV4-2 to TRBJ2-3, with 10 bases matching TRBD2. Germline assignment: CDR1 LGHNA and CDR2 YNFKEQ. The CDR3 is 17 residues long. V lost 0 bases to trimming and J lost 5 bases; unmatched junction nucleotides: 8. CDR3 amino acids: CASSQDEGAGGVDTQYF. Written as DNA, the CDR3 is TGTGCCAGCAGCCAAGATGAGGGAGCGGGAGGGGTAGATACGCAGTATTTT.

This clonotype is a singleton in its sample. The junction departs from germline at one end; a sequencing error may be responsible. The chain combines TRBV4-2 with TRBJ1-1, with D perhaps matching TRBD1 (5 bases). The CDR3 loop spans 14 amino acids. Germline V CDR1 and CDR2: LGHNA, YNFKEQ. For the CDR3, the DNA is TGTGCCAGCAAGAGGGACGGTATGAACACTGAAACTTTCTTT. It encodes CASKRDGMNTETFF.

The chain recombines TRBV5-6 with TRBJ1-1; perhaps TRBD1 as D (5 bases). This CDR3 is built from 15 residues. Trimming left V 2 bases short and J 6 bases short, with 17 bases between. CDR1 is SGHDT, CDR2 YYEEEE, per germline. In DNA form, the CDR3 reads TGTGCCAGCAGCTTTAACACACGGGGCTTCGCTGAAGCTTTCTTT. This codes for CASSFNTRGFAEAFF.

With regard to this clonotype: One end of the junction fails to match germline, which may point to a read error. The chain links TRBV29-1 to TRBJ1-5, with D perhaps matching TRBD1 (6 bases). The CDR3 length is 11 residues. Per germline, CDR1 SQVTM and CDR2 ANQGSEA. The CDR3 region is CSVEDMDSAYF. DNA of the CDR3: TGCAGCGTTGAAGATATGGACAGTGCTTATTTT.

This chain connects TRBV6-5 to TRBJ2-1, with a weak D call TRBD2 (6 bases). The CDR3 totals 17 residues. The V gene lost 2 bases and the J gene lost 8 bases, with 22 bases spanning the gap. Germline CDR1 reads MNHEY; CDR2 reads SVGAGI. For the CDR3, the DNA is TGTGCCAGCAGTTACCGCGGATCCCCTACTAGCATCGATGAGCAGTTCTTC. This translates into CASSYRGSPTSIDEQFF.

Regarding this clonotype: A much larger clone is a single base away; this may be a read error. The J gene is TRBJ1-2, the V gene TRBV4-2; D is unresolved. The germline V gene has CDR1 LGHNA and CDR2 YNFKEQ. The CDR3 consists of 12 residues. The germline V and J ends were trimmed by 4 bases and 4 bases, with 7 bases remaining between them. CDR3 DNA sequence: TGTGCCAGCAGCCGAACGACCTATGGCTACACCTTC. Encoded protein: CASSRTTYGYTF.

This clonotype showed up many times. The gene calls are TRBV11-2 and TRBJ2-5, with 10 bases lining up with TRBD2. CDR3 length equals 17 residues. CDR1 and CDR2 from the germline V gene are SGHAT and FQNNGV. With V trimmed by 1 base and J by 1 base, 6 bases remained unmatched. The CDR3 sequence: CASSLGLAGVGQETQYF. The CDR3 DNA follows: TGTGCCAGCAGCTTAGGGCTAGCGGGAGTGGGCCAAGAGACCCAGTACTTC.